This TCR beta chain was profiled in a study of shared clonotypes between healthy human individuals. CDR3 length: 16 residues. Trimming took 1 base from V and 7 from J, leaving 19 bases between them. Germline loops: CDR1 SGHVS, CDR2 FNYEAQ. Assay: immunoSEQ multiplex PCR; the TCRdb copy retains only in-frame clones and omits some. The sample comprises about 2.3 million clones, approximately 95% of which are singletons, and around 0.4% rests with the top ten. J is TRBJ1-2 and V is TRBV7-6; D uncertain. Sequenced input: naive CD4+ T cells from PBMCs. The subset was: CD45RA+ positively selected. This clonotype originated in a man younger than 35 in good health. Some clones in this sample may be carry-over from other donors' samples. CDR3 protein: CASSLEAVGRSRGYTF. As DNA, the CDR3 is TGTGCCAGCAGCTTAGAGGCGGTGGGCAGGTCTCGTGGCTACACCTTC.